This entry features one TCR beta chain sequence. Between the trimmed V and J ends, which lost 3 bases and 0 bases, there was a span of 14 bases. CDR1 is LNHDA and CDR2 is SQIVND in the germline V gene (reference sequence). This CDR3 is 17 amino acids long. The data are from a study of blood T cell repertoires in COVID-19. Study-wide context: Donors in the United States, Italy and Spain gave samples during acute or convalescent COVID-19. Sources were T cells, B-cell-depleted T cells, or PBMCs; the material itself was cDNA or gDNA.

Original data processing: Reference gene primer amplification gave nucleated cell count estimates. Data came from immunoSEQ multiplex PCR; TCRdb stores just in-frame clones and leaves some out. For V, J and clone size, that table is used; D and trimming come from the DNA. This table holds over 200,000 clones, approximately 83% found once. Sample: peripheral blood. The chain joins TRBV19 to TRBJ2-2; D is uncertain. This receptor was obtained from a woman between 35 and 50 years old with active or convalescent COVID-19. The CDR3: CASSIHYQLTNTGELFF. The CDR3 DNA reads as TGTGCCAGTAGTATCCATTATCAGTTAACGAACACCGGGGAGCTGTTTTTT.